This is a list of T cell receptor beta chains from one sample in a study of CD8 T cells in ankylosing spondylitis. TCRdb reanalysed the 5' RACE reads using MiXCR and keeps one entry per CDR3 protein. This table has approximately 42,000 distinct CDR3 sequences, 9.5% to 11% appearing once. Sequences were obtained from blood, either unsorted or a sorted T cell fraction (not recorded which). The receptors stem from a male donor with ankylosing spondylitis or in good health (not recorded which). Each CDR3 is given with its conserved first and last residue. A D gene is named only where the DNA matches it firmly. The size entry gives once, few or many counts, or a class when the clone is expanded.

d_call,v_call,clone_size,j_call,cdr3_nt,cdr3_aa
-,TRBV6-2/TRBV6-3,few,TRBJ1-1,TGTGCCAGCAACGGATGGACTGAAGCTTTCTTT,CASNGWTEAFF
-,TRBV12-3/TRBV12-4,many,TRBJ2-1,TGTGCCAGCAGCCTCCGGGCCTCAGGCATTGAGCAGTTCTTC,CASSLRASGIEQFF
TRBD2,TRBV6-6,many,TRBJ2-3,TGTGCCAGCAGTTACTCAACGGGAGGGGCAGATACGCAGTATTTT,CASSYSTGGADTQYF
-,TRBV5-1,many,TRBJ1-1,TGCGCCAGCAGCCCGATAGGCGGGGGGAGGACTGAAGCTTTCTTT,CASSPIGGGRTEAFF
-,TRBV12-3/TRBV12-4,many,TRBJ2-1,TGTGCCAGCACCCCTCAGTCCTACAATGAGCAGTTCTTC,CASTPQSYNEQFF
-,TRBV3-1,many,TRBJ2-7,TGTGCCAGCGGTTCCTCGGGGGTAGAGGACGAGCAGTACTTC,CASGSSGVEDEQYF
-,TRBV5-5,many,TRBJ2-2,TGTGCCAGCAGAGGTAACGGAAGCGGGGAGCTGTTTTTT,CASRGNGSGELFF
TRBD1,TRBV4-1,few,TRBJ2-3,TGCGCCAGCAGAACGGCGGACAGGGTCTCGGATACGCAGTATTTT,CASRTADRVSDTQYF
TRBD1,TRBV12-3/TRBV12-4,once,TRBJ2-7,TGTGCCAGCGCCCGGGACAGAACCTACGAGCAGTACTTC,CASARDRTYEQYF
TRBD1,TRBV29-1,many,TRBJ2-5,TGCAGCGTAGACCCGGACAGGGACTTAGTGGAGACCCAGTACTTC,CSVDPDRDLVETQYF
-,TRBV3-1,many,TRBJ1-6,TGTGCCAGCAGCCAGACCCTCGTAACAGATTCACCCCTCCACTTT,CASSQTLVTDSPLHF
-,TRBV12-3/TRBV12-4,many,TRBJ1-6,TGTGCCAGCAGTTTAACTGTGGGCAGCTCCTATAATTCACCCCTCCACTTT,CASSLTVGSSYNSPLHF